This TCR beta chain was obtained from a study of cytomegalovirus exposure and HLA in healthy donors. Study-wide results and limits: A likely sequencing artifact accounted for one observed cluster of highly shared sequence variants.

With respect to this clone: Its matching antigen is unknown.

V lost 1 base and J lost 7; bases outside the gene matches: 9. The CDR3 is 17 residues long. Germline lookup yields CDR1 SGHTA and CDR2 FQGNSA. The PCR had 60 Vbeta and 13 Jbeta primers. The authors' processing: Among the unique TCR beta chains that a later analysis counted, about 81 million in all, 10 million to 11 million were shared. The protocol was immunoSEQ multiplex PCR, while the TCRdb copy is restricted to in-frame clones and leaves out a portion. The DNA gave D and trimming, while V, J and clone size come from that table. The table has about 120,000 clones, 70% to 80% seen once. While unrecorded immune exposures were likely, the donors were nominally healthy when sampled.

The sequence was collected from a woman in her forties in good health and CMV-seropositive. The sample was PBMCs. V gene TRBV7-2 combines with J gene TRBJ2-1, with 11 bases aligning to TRBD2. For the CDR3, the DNA is TGTGCCAGCAGCTTAGTCGGTAGCGGGAGGGCGAAGAATGAGCAGTTCTTC. Translation gives CASSLVGSGRAKNEQFF.